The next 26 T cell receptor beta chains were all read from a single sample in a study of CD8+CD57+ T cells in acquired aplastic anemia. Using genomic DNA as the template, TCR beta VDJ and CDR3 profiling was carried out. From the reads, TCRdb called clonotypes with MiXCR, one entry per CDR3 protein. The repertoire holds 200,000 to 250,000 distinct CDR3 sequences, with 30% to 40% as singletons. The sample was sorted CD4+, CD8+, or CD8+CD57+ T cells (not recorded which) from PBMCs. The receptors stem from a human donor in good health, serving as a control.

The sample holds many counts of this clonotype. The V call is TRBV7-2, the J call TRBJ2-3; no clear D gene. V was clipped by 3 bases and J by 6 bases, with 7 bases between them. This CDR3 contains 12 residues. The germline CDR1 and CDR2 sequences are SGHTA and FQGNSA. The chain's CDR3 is CASSFYRDTQYF. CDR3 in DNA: TGTGCCAGCAGCTTCTACCGGGATACGCAGTATTTT.

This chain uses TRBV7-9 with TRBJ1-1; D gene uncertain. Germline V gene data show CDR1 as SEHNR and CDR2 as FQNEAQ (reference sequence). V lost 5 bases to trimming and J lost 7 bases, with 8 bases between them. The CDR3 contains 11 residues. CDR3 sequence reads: CASSPRGEAFF. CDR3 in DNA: TGTGCCAGCAGCCCCCGAGGTGAAGCTTTCTTT.

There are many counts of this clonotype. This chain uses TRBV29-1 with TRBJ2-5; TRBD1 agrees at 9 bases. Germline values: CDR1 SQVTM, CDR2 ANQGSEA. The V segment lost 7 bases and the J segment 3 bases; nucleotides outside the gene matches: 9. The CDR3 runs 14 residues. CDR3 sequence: CSGEATGGEETQYF. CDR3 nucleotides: TGCAGCGGTGAGGCCACAGGGGGCGAAGAGACCCAGTACTTC.

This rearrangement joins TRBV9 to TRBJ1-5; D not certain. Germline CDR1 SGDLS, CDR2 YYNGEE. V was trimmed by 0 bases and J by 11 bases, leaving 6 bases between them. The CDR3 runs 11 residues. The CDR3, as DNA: TGTGCCAGCAGCGTAGCTCGGGCCCAGCATTTT. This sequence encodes CASSVARAQHF. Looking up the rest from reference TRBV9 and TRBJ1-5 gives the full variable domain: DSGVTQTPKHLITATGQRVTLRCSPRSGDLSVYWYQQSLDQGLQFLIQYYNGEERAKGNILERFSAQQFPDLHSELNLSSLELGDSALYFCASSVARAQHFGDGTRLSIL.

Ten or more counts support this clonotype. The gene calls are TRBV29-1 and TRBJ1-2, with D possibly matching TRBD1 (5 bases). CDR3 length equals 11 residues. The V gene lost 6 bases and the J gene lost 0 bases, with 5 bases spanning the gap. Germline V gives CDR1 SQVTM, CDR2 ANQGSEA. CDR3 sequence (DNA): TGCAGCGTGACAGCTAACTATGGCTACACCTTC. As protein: CSVTANYGYTF.

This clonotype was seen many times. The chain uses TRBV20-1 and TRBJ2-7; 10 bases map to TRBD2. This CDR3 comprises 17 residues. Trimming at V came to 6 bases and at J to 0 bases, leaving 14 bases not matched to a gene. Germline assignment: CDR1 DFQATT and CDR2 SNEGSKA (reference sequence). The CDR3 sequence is CSAAPTSGLTSSYEQYF. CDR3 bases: TGCAGTGCGGCCCCGACTAGCGGGCTTACAAGCTCCTACGAGCAGTACTTC.

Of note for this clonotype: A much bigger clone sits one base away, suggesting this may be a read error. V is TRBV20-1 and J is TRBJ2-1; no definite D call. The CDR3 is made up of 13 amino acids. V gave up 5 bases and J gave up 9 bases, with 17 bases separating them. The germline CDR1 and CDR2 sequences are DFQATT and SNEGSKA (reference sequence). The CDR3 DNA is TGCAGTGCTTTAGGGTTGACCGGGCCTGAGCAGTTCTTC. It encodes CSALGLTGPEQFF.

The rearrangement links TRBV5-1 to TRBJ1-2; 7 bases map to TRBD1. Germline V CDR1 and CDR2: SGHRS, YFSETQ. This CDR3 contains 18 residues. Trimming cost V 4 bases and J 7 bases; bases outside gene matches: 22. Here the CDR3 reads CASSPATHMGQTPGGYTF. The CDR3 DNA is TGCGCCAGCAGCCCTGCCACTCATATGGGACAGACCCCTGGTGGCTACACCTTC.

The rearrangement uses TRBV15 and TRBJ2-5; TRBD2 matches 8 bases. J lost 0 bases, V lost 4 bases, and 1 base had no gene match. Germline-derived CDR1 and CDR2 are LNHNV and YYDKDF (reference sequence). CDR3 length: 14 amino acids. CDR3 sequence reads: CATSKAGDQETQYF. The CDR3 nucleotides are TGTGCCACCAGCAAAGCGGGGGACCAAGAGACCCAGTACTTC.

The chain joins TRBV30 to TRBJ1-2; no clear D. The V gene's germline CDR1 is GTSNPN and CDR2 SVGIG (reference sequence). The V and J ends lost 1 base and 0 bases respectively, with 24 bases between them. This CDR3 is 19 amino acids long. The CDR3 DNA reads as TGTGCCTGGAGTGCAAAGCGAACGAGCACACGGGCCCCTAACTATGGCTACACCTTC. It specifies CAWSAKRTSTRAPNYGYTF.

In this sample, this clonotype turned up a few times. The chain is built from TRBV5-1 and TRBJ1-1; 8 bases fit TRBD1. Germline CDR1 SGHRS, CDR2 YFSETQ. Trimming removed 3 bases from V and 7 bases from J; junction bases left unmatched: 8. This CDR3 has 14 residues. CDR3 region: CASSWSTGENEAFF. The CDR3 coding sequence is TGCGCCAGCAGCTGGTCGACAGGGGAGAATGAAGCTTTCTTT.

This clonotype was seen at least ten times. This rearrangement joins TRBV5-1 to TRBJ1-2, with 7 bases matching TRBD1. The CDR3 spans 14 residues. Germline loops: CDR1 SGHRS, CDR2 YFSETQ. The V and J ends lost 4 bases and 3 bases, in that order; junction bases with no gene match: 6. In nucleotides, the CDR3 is TGCGCCAGCAGCACCAACACAGGGGACTATGGCTACACCTTC. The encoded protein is CASSTNTGDYGYTF. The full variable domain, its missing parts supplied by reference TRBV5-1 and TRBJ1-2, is KAGVTQTPRYLIKTRGQQVTLSCSPISGHRSVSWYQQTPGQGLQFLFEYFSETQRNKGNFPGRFSGRQFSNSRSEMNVSTLELGDSALYLCASSTNTGDYGYTFGSGTRLTVV.

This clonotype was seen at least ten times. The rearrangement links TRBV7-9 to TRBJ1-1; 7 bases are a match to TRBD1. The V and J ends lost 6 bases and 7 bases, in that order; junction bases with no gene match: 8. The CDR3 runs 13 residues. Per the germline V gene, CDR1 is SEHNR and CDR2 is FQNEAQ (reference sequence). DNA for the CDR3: TGTGCCAGCAGGCCGACAGGGTTTTTTGAAGCTTTCTTT. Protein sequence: CASRPTGFFEAFF.

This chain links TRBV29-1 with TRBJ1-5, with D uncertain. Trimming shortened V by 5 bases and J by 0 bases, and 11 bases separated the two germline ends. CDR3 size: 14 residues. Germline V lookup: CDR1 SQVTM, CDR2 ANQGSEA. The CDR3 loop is CSVRGGDSNQPQHF. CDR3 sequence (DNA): TGCAGCGTTAGAGGCGGTGATAGCAATCAGCCCCAGCATTTT.

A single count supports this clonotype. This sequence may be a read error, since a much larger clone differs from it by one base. CDR3 protein: CVSSYPGFDEQYF. In DNA, the CDR3 is TGTGTCAGCAGTTACCCAGGGTTCGACGAGCAGTACTTC. The chain is built from TRBV10-3 and TRBJ2-7, with TRBD1 as a possible D gene (5 bases). CDR3 length: 13 residues. Germline V gene sequence: CDR1 ENHRY, CDR2 SYGVKD.

As DNA, the CDR3 is TGTGCCAACAGCCCCGGGACTAGCACAGATACGCAGTATTTT. Its translation: CANSPGTSTDTQYF. The chain employs TRBV6-4 and TRBJ2-3; D might be TRBD2 (6 bases). The CDR3 loop spans 14 amino acids. V lost 10 bases to trimming and J lost 0 bases, with 14 bases between them. Germline values: CDR1 MRHNA, CDR2 SNTAGT.

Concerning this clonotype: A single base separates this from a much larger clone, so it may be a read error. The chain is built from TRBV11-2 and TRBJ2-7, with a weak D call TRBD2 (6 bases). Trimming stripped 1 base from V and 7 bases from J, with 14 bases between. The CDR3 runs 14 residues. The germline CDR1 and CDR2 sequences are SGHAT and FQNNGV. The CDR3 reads CASSLGGIVYEQYF. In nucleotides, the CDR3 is TGTGCCAGCAGCTTAGGCGGGATTGTCTATGAGCAGTACTTC.

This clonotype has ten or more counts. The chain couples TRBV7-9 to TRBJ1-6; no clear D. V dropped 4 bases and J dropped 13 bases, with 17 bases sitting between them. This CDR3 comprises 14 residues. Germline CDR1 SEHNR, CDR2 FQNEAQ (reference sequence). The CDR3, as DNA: TGTGCCAGCAGCTCAGAGGGAGGCGCGCCTCCCCTCCACTTT. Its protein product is CASSSEGGAPPLHF. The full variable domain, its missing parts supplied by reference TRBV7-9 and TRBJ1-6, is DTGVSQNPRHKITKRGQNVTFRCDPISEHNRLYWYRQTLGQGPEFLTYFQNEAQLEKSRLLSDRFSAERPKGSFSTLEIQRTEQGDSAMYLCASSSEGGAPPLHFGNGTRLTVT.

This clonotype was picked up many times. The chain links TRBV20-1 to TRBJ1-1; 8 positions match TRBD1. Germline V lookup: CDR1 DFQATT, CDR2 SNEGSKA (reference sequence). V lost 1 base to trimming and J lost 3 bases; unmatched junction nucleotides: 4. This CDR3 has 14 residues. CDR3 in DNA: TGCAGTGCTAGAGGCGGACAGGGTTACACTGAAGCTTTCTTT. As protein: CSARGGQGYTEAFF.

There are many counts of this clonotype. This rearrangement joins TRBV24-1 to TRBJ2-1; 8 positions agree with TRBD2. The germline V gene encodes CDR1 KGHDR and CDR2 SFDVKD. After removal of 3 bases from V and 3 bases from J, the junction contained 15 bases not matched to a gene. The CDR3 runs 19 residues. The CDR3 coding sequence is TGTGCCACCAGTGATCCGGGGACGGGAGGGGGTCTACACTACAATGAGCAGTTCTTC. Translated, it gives CATSDPGTGGGLHYNEQFF.

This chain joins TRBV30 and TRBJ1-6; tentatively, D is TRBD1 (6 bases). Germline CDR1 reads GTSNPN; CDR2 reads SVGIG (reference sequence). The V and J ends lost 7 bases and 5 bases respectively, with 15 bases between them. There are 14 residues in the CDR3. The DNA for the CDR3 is TGTGCCTTAAAGGGGGGGGAAAATAATTCACCCCTCCACTTT. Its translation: CALKGGENNSPLHF.

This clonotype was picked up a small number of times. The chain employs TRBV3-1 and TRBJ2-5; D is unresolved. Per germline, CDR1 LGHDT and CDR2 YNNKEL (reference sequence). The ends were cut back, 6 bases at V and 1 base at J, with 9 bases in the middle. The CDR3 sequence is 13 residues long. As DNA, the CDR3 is TGTGCCAGCAGTCGACAACTCCAAGAGACCCAGTACTTC. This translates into CASSRQLQETQYF.

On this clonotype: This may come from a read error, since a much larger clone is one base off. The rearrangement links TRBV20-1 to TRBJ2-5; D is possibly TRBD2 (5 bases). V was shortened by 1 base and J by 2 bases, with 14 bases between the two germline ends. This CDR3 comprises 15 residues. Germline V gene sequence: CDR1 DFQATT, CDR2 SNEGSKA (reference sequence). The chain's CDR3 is CSARGVVGAQETQYF. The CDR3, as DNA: TGCAGTGCTAGAGGGGTAGTGGGAGCTCAAGAGACCCAGTACTTC.

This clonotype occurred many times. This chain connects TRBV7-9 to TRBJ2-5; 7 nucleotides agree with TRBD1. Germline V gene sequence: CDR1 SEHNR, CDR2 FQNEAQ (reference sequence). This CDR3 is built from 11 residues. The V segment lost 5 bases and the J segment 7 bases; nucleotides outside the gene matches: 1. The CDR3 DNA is TGTGCCAGCAGCCCAGGGGGGACCCAGTACTTC. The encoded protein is CASSPGGTQYF. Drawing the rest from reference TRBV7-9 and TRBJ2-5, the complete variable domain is DTGVSQNPRHKITKRGQNVTFRCDPISEHNRLYWYRQTLGQGPEFLTYFQNEAQLEKSRLLSDRFSAERPKGSFSTLEIQRTEQGDSAMYLCASSPGGTQYFGPGTRLLVL.

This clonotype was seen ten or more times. CDR3 coding DNA: TGTGCCAGTAGGAAGAGAGAACAGGGTCGGATGAACACTGAAGCTTTCTTT. This encodes CASRKREQGRMNTEAFF. The chain has TRBV19 and TRBJ1-1; a weak D match, TRBD1 (6 bases). Germline V gene lookup returns CDR1 LNHDA and CDR2 SQIVND (reference sequence). With 6 bases removed from V and 0 bases from J, the gap between germline ends came to 20 bases. This CDR3 is 17 amino acids long.

The CDR3 coding sequence is TGCGCCAGCGCCCGGCAGGGAAACAATGAGCAGTTCTTC. It codes for CASARQGNNEQFF. This chain uses TRBV5-1 with TRBJ2-1; D may be TRBD1 (5 bases). Trimming removed 7 bases from V and 5 bases from J, with 13 bases in between. Germline values: CDR1 SGHRS, CDR2 YFSETQ. This CDR3 is built from 13 residues.